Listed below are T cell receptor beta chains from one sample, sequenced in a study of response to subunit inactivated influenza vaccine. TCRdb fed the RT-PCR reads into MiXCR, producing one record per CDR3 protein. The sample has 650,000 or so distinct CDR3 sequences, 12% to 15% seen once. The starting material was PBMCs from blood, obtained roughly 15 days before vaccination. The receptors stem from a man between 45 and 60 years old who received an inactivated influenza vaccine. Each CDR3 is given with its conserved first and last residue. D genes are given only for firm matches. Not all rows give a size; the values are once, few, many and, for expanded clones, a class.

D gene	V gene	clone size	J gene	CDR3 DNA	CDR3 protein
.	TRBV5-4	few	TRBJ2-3	TGTGCCAGCAGCGTCCGTCTCACCGACACAGATACGCAGTATTTT	CASSVRLTDTDTQYF
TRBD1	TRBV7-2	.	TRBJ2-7	TGTGCCAGCAGCTCAACAGGGGGGCTGAGCTCCTACGAGCAGTACTTC	CASSSTGGLSSYEQYF
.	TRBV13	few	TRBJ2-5	TGTGCCAGCAGCTTATCCTTCTTTAGACGGAGGGGTCTCCAAGAGACCCAGTACTTC	CASSLSFFRRRGLQETQYF
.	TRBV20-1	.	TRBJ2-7	TGCAGTGCTAGAGTGCAGGCCGGGCCCTACGAGCAGTACTTC	CSARVQAGPYEQYF
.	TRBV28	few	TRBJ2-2	TGTGCCAGCCTGGGGTCGCCAAACACCGGGGAGCTGTTTTTT	CASLGSPNTGELFF
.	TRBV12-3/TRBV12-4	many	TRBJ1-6	TGTGCCAGCAGTTTTGGCGGGGCAGAAAATTCACCCCTCCACTTT	CASSFGGAENSPLHF
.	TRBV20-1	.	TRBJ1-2	TGCAGTGCCGGAGGGTTCTTCGGCTACACCTTC	CSAGGFFGYTF
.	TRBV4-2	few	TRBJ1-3	TGTGCCAGCAGCCAAGTTGGAGTCGGCAGGGATGGAAACACCATATATTTT	CASSQVGVGRDGNTIYF
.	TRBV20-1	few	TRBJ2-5	TGCAGTGCTACAGGGCAAGAGACCCAGTACTTC	CSATGQETQYF
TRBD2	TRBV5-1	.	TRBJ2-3	TGCGCCAGCAGCTTGGCGGGGAGGGCCGGAGATACGCAGTATTTT	CASSLAGRAGDTQYF
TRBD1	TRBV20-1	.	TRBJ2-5	TGCAGTGCTAGAGTGGGGACAGGTCTACAAGAGACCCAGTACTTC	CSARVGTGLQETQYF
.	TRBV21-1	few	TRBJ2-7	TGTGCCAGTCTTGGACCGGTCCTAGCGGGAGCCATCTACGAGCAGTACTTC	CASLGPVLAGAIYEQYF
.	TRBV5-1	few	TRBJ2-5	TGCGCCAGCACCCGGGCCGGATACCAAGAGACCCAGTACTTC	CASTRAGYQETQYF
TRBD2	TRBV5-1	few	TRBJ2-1	TGCGCCAGCAGCGCCACCTGGACTAGCGGGATTCTGTACAATGAGCAGTTCTTC	CASSATWTSGILYNEQFF
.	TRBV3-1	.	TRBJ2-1	TGTGCCAGCAGCCAACGACTGCTTGGGTACAATGAGCAGTTCTTC	CASSQRLLGYNEQFF
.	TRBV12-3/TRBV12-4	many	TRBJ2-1	TGTGCCAGCAGCGGGAGACAGGGAAATGAGCAGTTCTTC	CASSGRQGNEQFF
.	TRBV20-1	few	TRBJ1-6	TGCAGTGCTAGCCGGGGGATTGGGAATAATTCACCCCTCCACTTT	CSASRGIGNNSPLHF
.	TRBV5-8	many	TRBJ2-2	TGTGCCAGCAGCTTGGCCGGGACAAACACCGGGGAGCTGTTTTTT	CASSLAGTNTGELFF
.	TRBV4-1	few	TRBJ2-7	TGCGCCAGCAGCCAAGATAATTCGAGTCCCTCCTACGAGCAGTACTTC	CASSQDNSSPSYEQYF
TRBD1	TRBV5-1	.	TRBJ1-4	TGCGCCAGCAGCTACTTGGGACAGGAAAAACTGTTTTTT	CASSYLGQEKLFF
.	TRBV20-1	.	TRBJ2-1	TGCAGTGCCTCTCCCGGGAAGACCTCCTACAATGAGCAGTTCTTC	CSASPGKTSYNEQFF
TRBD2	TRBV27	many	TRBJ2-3	TGTGCCAGCGCCTACAGGCAAGAGGCTAGCGGGAGCACAGATACGCAGTATTTT	CASAYRQEASGSTDTQYF
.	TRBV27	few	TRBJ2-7	TGTGCCAGCAGTTCCGCCTTGGGGGGGGGCCACGAGCAGTACTTC	CASSSALGGGHEQYF
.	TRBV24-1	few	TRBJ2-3	TGTGCCACCAGTAGACACACAGGGAGCACAGATACGCAGTATTTT	CATSRHTGSTDTQYF
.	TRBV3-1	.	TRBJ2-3	TGTGCCAGCAGCCAACTTACAATTAGCACAGATACGCAGTATTTT	CASSQLTISTDTQYF
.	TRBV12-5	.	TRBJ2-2	TGTGCTAGTGGTTTGTCTAGCGGACAGTTTGCCGGGGAGCTGTTTTTT	CASGLSSGQFAGELFF
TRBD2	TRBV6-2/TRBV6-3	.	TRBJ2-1	TGTGCCAGCAGTTACGCCATGCTCGTCGCGGGGGGGCTAGGCAATGAGCAGTTCTTC	CASSYAMLVAGGLGNEQFF
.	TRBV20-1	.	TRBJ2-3	TGCAGTGCCACGAGGCAGGGGCAAGATACGCAGTATTTT	CSATRQGQDTQYF
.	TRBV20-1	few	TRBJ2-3	TGCAGTGCTAGAGAACCCGTCGGGGGAAGCACAGATACGCAGTATTTT	CSAREPVGGSTDTQYF
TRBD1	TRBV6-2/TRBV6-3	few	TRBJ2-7	TGTGCCAGCACCGGGACAGGGTCATTCTACGAGCAGTACTTC	CASTGTGSFYEQYF
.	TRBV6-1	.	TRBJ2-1	TGTGCCAGCGCCCCGCAGCCGGTCCTTAACAATGAGCAGTTCTTC	CASAPQPVLNNEQFF
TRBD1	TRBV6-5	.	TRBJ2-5	TGTGCCAGCAGTTACTCGATTTTCACGCAGGGGGCCCGGAAGACCCAGTACTTC	CASSYSIFTQGARKTQYF
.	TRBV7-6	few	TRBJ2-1	TGTGCCAGCAGCCTAAGGCGGGTGGATGAGCAGTTCTTC	CASSLRRVDEQFF
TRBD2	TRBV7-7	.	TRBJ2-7	TGTGCCAGCAGCGAAGGGACTAGCGGCTACGAGCAGTACTTC	CASSEGTSGYEQYF
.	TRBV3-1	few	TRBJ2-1	TGTGCCAGCAGCCAAGAGAGGATAGCCGGCGAGCAGTTCTTC	CASSQERIAGEQFF
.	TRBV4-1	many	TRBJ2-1	TGCGCCAGCAGCCCGTACCCGGGCAATGAGCAGTTCTTC	CASSPYPGNEQFF
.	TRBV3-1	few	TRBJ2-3	TGTGCCAGCAGCCAGTCTACTACAGATACGCAGTATTTT	CASSQSTTDTQYF
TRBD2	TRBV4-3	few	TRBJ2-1	TGCGCCAGCAGCCAAGGTAGCGGGAATGAGCAGTTCTTC	CASSQGSGNEQFF
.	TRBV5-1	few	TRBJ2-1	TGCGCCAGCAGCTCTCGGACGGGCGGCAGCTCCTACAATGAGCAGTTCTTC	CASSSRTGGSSYNEQFF
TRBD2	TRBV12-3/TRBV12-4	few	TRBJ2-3	TGTGCCAGCACCCCGGGACACCGTGGACTAGCGGGAGACACAGGTACGCAGTATTTT	CASTPGHRGLAGDTGTQYF
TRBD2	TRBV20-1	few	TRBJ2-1	TGCAGTGCTAGCGAGACTAGCGGGAGGGTCAGCGAGCAGTTCTTC	CSASETSGRVSEQFF
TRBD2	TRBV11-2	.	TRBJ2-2	TGTGCCAGCAGCTTAACCGGGACTAGCGGGGGGACTACATCTTCGTTTTTT	CASSLTGTSGGTTSSFF
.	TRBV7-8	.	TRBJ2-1	TGTGCCAGCAGCTCTGATGGGGGGCGGGAGAAGTACAATGAGCAGTTCTTC	CASSSDGGREKYNEQFF
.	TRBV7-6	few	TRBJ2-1	TGTGCCAGCAGCTTAACTGGGTCCTTATACAATGAGCAGTTCTTC	CASSLTGSLYNEQFF
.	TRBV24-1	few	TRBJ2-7	TGTGCCACCAGTGACCCACAGCACCTACCATACGAGCAGTACTTC	CATSDPQHLPYEQYF
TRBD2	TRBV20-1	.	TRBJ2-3	TGCAGTGTTTCAGATGCGGGAGGAACAGATACGCAGTATTTT	CSVSDAGGTDTQYF
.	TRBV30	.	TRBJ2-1	TGTGCCTGGAGTGTACCGGGCCGACTCTTATACTATGAGCAGTTCTTC	CAWSVPGRLLYYEQFF